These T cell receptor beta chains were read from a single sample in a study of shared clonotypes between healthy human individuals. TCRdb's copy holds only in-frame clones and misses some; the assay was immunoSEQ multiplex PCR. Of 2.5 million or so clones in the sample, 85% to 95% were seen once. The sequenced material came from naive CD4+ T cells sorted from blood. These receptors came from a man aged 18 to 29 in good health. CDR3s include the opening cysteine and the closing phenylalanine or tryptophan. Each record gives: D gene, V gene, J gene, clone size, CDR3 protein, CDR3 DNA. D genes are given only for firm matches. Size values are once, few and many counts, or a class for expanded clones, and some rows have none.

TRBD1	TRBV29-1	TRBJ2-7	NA	CSVRQGASYEQYF	TGCAGCGTTCGACAGGGCGCATCCTACGAGCAGTACTTC
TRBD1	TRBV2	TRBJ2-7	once	CASSRVGQGAYEQYF	TGTGCCAGCAGTAGGGTAGGACAGGGGGCCTACGAGCAGTACTTC
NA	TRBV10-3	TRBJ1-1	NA	CAISDTSNTEAFF	TGTGCCATCAGTGACACTTCTAACACTGAAGCTTTCTTT
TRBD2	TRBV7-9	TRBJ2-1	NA	CASSRGLAGFGDEQFF	TGTGCCAGCAGCCGAGGACTAGCGGGGTTTGGGGATGAGCAGTTCTTC
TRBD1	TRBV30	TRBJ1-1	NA	CAWSVPRQGPPEAFF	TGTGCCTGGAGTGTACCACGACAGGGGCCGCCTGAAGCTTTCTTT
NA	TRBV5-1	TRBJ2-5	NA	CASSLFNGETQYF	TGCGCCAGCAGCTTGTTTAACGGCGAGACCCAGTACTTC
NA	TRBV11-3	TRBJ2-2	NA	CASSLDRGSAGELFF	TGTGCCAGCAGCTTAGACAGGGGTTCGGCCGGGGAGCTGTTTTTT
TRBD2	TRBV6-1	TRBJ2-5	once	CASSEARTSGGKETQYF	TGTGCCAGCAGTGAAGCGCGGACTAGCGGGGGGAAAGAGACCCAGTACTTC
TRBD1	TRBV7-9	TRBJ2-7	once	CASSQQTGSGYEQYF	TGTGCCAGCAGCCAACAGACAGGGTCCGGCTACGAGCAGTACTTC
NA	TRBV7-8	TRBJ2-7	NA	CASSFSGASEEQYF	TGTGCCAGCAGCTTTTCGGGGGCCTCCGAGGAGCAGTACTTC
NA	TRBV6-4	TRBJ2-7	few	CASSPDGINEQYF	TGTGCCAGCAGTCCCGACGGCATCAACGAGCAGTACTTC
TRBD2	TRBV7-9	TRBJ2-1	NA	CASSPRAGDQQFF	TGTGCCAGCAGCCCTAGAGCGGGGGATCAGCAGTTCTTC
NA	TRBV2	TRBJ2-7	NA	CASSEGDAYEQYF	TGTGCCAGCAGTGAGGGGGATGCCTACGAGCAGTACTTC
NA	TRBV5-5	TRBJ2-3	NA	CASSYKPDYPDTQYF	TGTGCCAGCAGCTATAAGCCGGACTATCCAGATACGCAGTATTTT
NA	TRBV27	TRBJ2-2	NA	CASSWEVSTGELFF	TGTGCCAGCAGTTGGGAGGTGAGCACCGGGGAGCTGTTTTTT
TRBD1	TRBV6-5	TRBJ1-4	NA	CASRRGTGEKLFF	TGTGCCAGCAGACGGGGGACAGGGGAAAAACTGTTTTTT
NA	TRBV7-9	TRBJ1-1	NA	CASSLIRQSHPEAFF	TGTGCCAGCAGCTTAATCCGGCAGTCCCATCCCGAAGCTTTCTTT
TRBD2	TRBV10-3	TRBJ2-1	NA	CAIQAQGGGFYNEQFF	TGTGCCATACAAGCTCAGGGCGGGGGGTTCTACAATGAGCAGTTCTTC
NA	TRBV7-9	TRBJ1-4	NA	CASSLVAGVAVF	TGTGCCAGCAGCTTAGTCGCTGGAGTGGCGGTTTTT
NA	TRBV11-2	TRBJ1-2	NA	CASSLVSLIWGTNYGYTF	TGTGCCAGCAGCTTAGTTTCTCTGATTTGGGGAACTAACTATGGCTACACCTTC
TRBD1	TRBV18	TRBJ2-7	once	CASSPATGAYEQYF	TGTGCCAGCTCACCAGCGACAGGGGCCTACGAGCAGTACTTC
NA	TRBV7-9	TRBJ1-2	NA	CASSRDGGNGYTF	TGTGCCAGCAGCAGAGACGGGGGGAACGGCTACACCTTC
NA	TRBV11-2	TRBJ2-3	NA	CASSLGQGLFSTDTQYF	TGTGCCAGCAGCTTAGGCCAGGGGCTTTTTAGCACAGATACGCAGTATTTT
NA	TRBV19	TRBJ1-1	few	CASRRVPSAEAFF	TGTGCCAGTAGGAGGGTACCCAGCGCTGAAGCTTTCTTT
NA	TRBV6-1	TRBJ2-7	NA	CASSEYEQYF	TGTGCCAGCAGTGAATACGAGCAGTACTTC
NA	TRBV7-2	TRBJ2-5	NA	CASSAQRSETQYF	TGTGCCAGCAGCGCACAGAGATCTGAGACCCAGTACTTC
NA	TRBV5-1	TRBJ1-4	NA	CASSRLNEKLFF	TGCGCCAGCAGCCGGTTGAATGAAAAACTGTTTTTT
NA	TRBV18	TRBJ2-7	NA	CASSPPNRVSYEQYF	TGTGCCAGCTCACCACCGAACAGGGTATCCTACGAGCAGTACTTC
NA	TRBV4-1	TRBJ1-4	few	CASSQARGTRTTNEKLFF	TGCGCCAGCAGCCAAGCCCGGGGCACTCGGACAACTAATGAAAAACTGTTTTTT
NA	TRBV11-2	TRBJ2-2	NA	CASSHGWGERDTGELFF	TGTGCCAGCAGCCACGGTTGGGGGGAGCGTGACACCGGGGAGCTGTTTTTT
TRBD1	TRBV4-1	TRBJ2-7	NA	CASSQGGTGRTREQYF	TGCGCCAGCAGCCAAGGGGGGACAGGTCGCACCCGCGAGCAGTACTTC
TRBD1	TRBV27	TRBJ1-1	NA	CASSSLNRGTNTEAFF	TGTGCCAGCAGTTCCCTAAACAGGGGGACCAACACTGAAGCTTTCTTT
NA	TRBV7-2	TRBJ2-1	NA	CASSLVDGLYNEQFF	TGTGCCAGCAGCTTAGTTGACGGACTCTACAATGAGCAGTTCTTC
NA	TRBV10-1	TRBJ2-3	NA	CASSPSWGGPDTQYF	TGCGCCAGCAGTCCCTCGTGGGGAGGTCCAGATACGCAGTATTTT
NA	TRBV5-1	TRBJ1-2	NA	CASSLAGQGEYGYTF	TGCGCCAGCAGCTTGGCCGGGCAGGGTGAATATGGCTACACCTTC
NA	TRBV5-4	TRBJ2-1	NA	CASSLMGANEQFF	TGTGCCAGCAGCTTGATGGGGGCCAATGAGCAGTTCTTC
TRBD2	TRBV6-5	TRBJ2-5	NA	CASSGPTSRVETQYF	TGTGCCAGCAGTGGCCCGACTAGCCGGGTGGAGACCCAGTACTTC
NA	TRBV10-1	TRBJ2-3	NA	CASSSFASFSTDTQYF	TGCGCCAGCAGTTCTTTTGCAAGTTTTAGCACAGATACGCAGTATTTT
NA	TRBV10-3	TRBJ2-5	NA	CAISESVGQETQYF	TGTGCCATCAGTGAGTCGGTAGGGCAAGAGACCCAGTACTTC
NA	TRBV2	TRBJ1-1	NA	CASSPTWNTEAFF	TGTGCCAGCAGCCCAACATGGAACACTGAAGCTTTCTTT
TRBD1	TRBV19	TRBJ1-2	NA	CASSIRQGGGYTF	TGTGCCAGTAGTATACGACAGGGTGGCGGCTACACCTTC
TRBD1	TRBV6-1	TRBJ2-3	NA	CASSGTELSTDTQYF	TGTGCCAGCAGCGGGACAGAACTTAGCACAGATACGCAGTATTTT